The 20 T cell receptor beta chains reported below all come from one sample, sequenced in a study of T cell responses to AZD1222 COVID-19 vaccine. Libraries were prepared by immunoSEQ multiplex PCR; TCRdb keeps only in-frame clonotypes and omits some of them. The table lists 90,000 to 120,000 clones, over 85% of them singletons, with roughly 2% in the top ten. The source was peripheral blood, collected on day 0 of AZD1222 vaccination. These receptor sequences come from an adult in good health.

V and J are TRBV11-3 and TRBJ2-2; the D is unclear. Trimming took 6 bases from V and 6 from J, leaving 8 bases between them. The CDR3 runs 12 residues. The germline gives CDR1 SGHNT, CDR2 YENEEA. This CDR3 reads CASRLMSGELFF. The CDR3 coding sequence is TGTGCCAGCAGGCTAATGTCCGGGGAGCTGTTTTTT.

The rearrangement uses TRBV7-6 and TRBJ1-2, with D maybe TRBD1 (5 bases). V lost 5 bases, J lost 3 bases, and 13 bases lay in between. Germline CDR1 and CDR2: SGHVS and FNYEAQ. The CDR3 loop spans 14 amino acids. The CDR3 DNA follows: TGTGCCAGCAGCAATATAGGGGAGGACTATGGCTACACCTTC. It specifies CASSNIGEDYGYTF. Together with reference TRBV7-6 and TRBJ1-2, the CDR3 gives the full variable domain: GAGVSQSPRYKVTKRGQDVALRCDPISGHVSLYWYRQALGQGPEFLTYFNYEAQQDKSGLPNDRFSAERPEGSISTLTIQRTEQRDSAMYRCASSNIGEDYGYTFGSGTRLTVV.

The V and J genes are TRBV3-1 (or the pseudogene TRBV3-2) and TRBJ1-3, with D possibly matching TRBD1 (5 bases). The V end lost 4 bases, the J end lost 0 bases, and 16 bases lay between the germline ends. The CDR3 covers 17 residues. Germline V gene data show CDR1 as LGHDT and CDR2 as YNNKEL (reference sequence). The CDR3: CASSRYQGGASGNTIYF. The CDR3 nucleotides are TGTGCCAGCAGCCGCTATCAAGGCGGGGCCTCTGGAAACACCATATATTTT.

The V gene is TRBV9, the J gene TRBJ2-7; D remains ambiguous. Germline lookup yields CDR1 SGDLS and CDR2 YYNGEE. The CDR3 spans 14 residues. V was cut by 5 bases and J by 2 bases, with 14 bases left in between. This chain's CDR3 is CASSPAPTAYEQYF. DNA for the CDR3: TGTGCCAGCAGTCCCGCCCCTACGGCCTACGAGCAGTACTTC.

In its sample, this clone was seen once. The V gene is TRBV5-1, the J gene TRBJ1-3; tentatively, D is TRBD1 (5 bases). Germline V CDR1 and CDR2: SGHRS, YFSETQ. CDR3 length: 15 residues. Trimming shortened V by 0 bases and J by 4 bases, and 11 bases separated the two germline ends. CDR3 in amino acids: CASSLDGNRGNTIYF. DNA for the CDR3: TGCGCCAGCAGCTTGGACGGGAACAGGGGAAACACCATATATTTT.

The genes are TRBV2 and TRBJ2-3, with a weak D call TRBD2 (6 bases). This CDR3 has 13 residues. Trimming stripped 3 bases from V and 3 bases from J, with 7 bases between. The germline V gene encodes CDR1 SNHLY and CDR2 FYNNEI. The CDR3 region is CASSDRGTDTQYF. In DNA form, the CDR3 reads TGTGCCAGCAGTGATCGGGGGACAGATACGCAGTATTTT.

The CDR3 is CASSLGGDPPLHF. CDR3 nucleotides: TGTGCCAGCAGCTTGGGTGGCGATCCCCCCCTCCACTTT. The chain recombines TRBV5-4 with TRBJ1-6; D gene uncertain. The ends were cut back, 0 bases at V and 13 bases at J, with 11 bases in the middle. Germline CDR1 and CDR2: SGHNT and YYREEE (reference sequence). The CDR3 sequence is 13 residues long.

V usage is TRBV19 and J usage is TRBJ1-5, with a tentative D call TRBD1 (6 bases). Per germline, CDR1 LNHDA and CDR2 SQIVND (reference sequence). V was cut by 6 bases and J by 1 base, with 13 bases left in between. The CDR3 covers 15 residues. The CDR3 loop reads CASRSQGWSNQPQHF. As DNA, the CDR3 is TGTGCCAGTAGATCACAGGGTTGGAGCAATCAGCCCCAGCATTTT.

The chain has TRBV9 and TRBJ2-1, with 7 bases aligning to TRBD2. The CDR3 spans 15 residues. The junction had 7 bases not matched to a gene; V was cut back by 4 bases and J by 3 bases. The germline CDR1 and CDR2 sequences are SGDLS and YYNGEE. The CDR3 region has the DNA TGTGCCAGCAGCCCACCAGCGGGGAGCTACAATGAGCAGTTCTTC. Its translation: CASSPPAGSYNEQFF.

The chain links TRBV6-5 to TRBJ1-4; D remains ambiguous. V dropped 3 bases and J dropped 7 bases, with 12 bases sitting between them. Germline CDR1 reads MNHEY; CDR2 reads SVGAGI. The CDR3 is 14 residues long. For the CDR3, the DNA is TGTGCCAGCAGTTATCGGACTAATGGTGAAAAACTGTTTTTT. Translation: CASSYRTNGEKLFF.

This chain links TRBV19 with TRBJ2-4; TRBD1 agrees at 10 bases. The CDR3 extends over 22 amino acids. Trimming removed 6 bases from V and 1 base from J; junction bases left unmatched: 24. CDR1 LNHDA and CDR2 SQIVND come from the germline V gene (reference sequence). CDR3 sequence reads: CASSGDRGTGVRDGRAKNIQYF. CDR3 coding DNA: TGTGCCAGTAGCGGGGACAGGGGCACCGGGGTGCGGGACGGTCGTGCCAAAAACATTCAGTACTTC.

This sequence joins TRBV3-1 (or the pseudogene TRBV3-2) and TRBJ1-3; D gene uncertain. Germline-derived CDR1 and CDR2 are LGHDT and YNNKEL (reference sequence). V lost 3 bases to trimming and J lost 9 bases, with 9 bases between them. This CDR3 is built from 12 residues. CDR3: CASSQFGVTIYF. As DNA, the CDR3 is TGTGCCAGCAGCCAGTTTGGAGTCACCATATATTTT.

J is TRBJ1-2 and V is TRBV11-2; weak D call: TRBD1 (5 bases). This CDR3 is built from 15 residues. Germline lookup yields CDR1 SGHAT and CDR2 FQNNGV. Trimming stripped 5 bases from V and 0 bases from J, with 13 bases between. In nucleotides, the CDR3 is TGTGCCAGCAGCCCAGGATCGACAGCTAACTATGGCTACACCTTC. Its protein product is CASSPGSTANYGYTF.

This chain connects TRBV4-1 to TRBJ2-4, with D uncertain. The CDR3 is 15 amino acids. Germline V lookup: CDR1 MGHRA, CDR2 YSYEKL. V lost 1 base and J lost 6, with 13 bases in between. This chain's CDR3 is CASSQARLPGNIQYF. As DNA, the CDR3 is TGCGCCAGCAGCCAAGCAAGACTCCCGGGAAACATTCAGTACTTC.

The rearrangement joins TRBV28 to TRBJ1-5; D remains unclear. The CDR3 has 14 amino acids. The V end lost 6 bases, the J end lost 3 bases, and 12 bases lay between the germline ends. From germline, CDR1 is MDHEN and CDR2 SYDVKM. CDR3 in DNA: TGTGCCAGCAGCGCAGCTAGGAACAATCAGCCCCAGCATTTT. Its translation: CASSAARNNQPQHF.

The rearrangement links TRBV7-2 to TRBJ2-1; 8 bases align to TRBD2. With 5 bases clipped from V and 15 bases from J, the junction kept 15 bases outside the gene matches. CDR1 and CDR2 from the germline V gene are SGHTA and FQGNSA. The CDR3 loop spans 14 amino acids. CDR3 nucleotide sequence: TGTGCCAGCAGCCTCACCCCGACTAGCGCGCAACCGTTCTTC. Its protein product is CASSLTPTSAQPFF. Full variable domain (outside the CDR3, taken from reference TRBV7-2 and TRBJ2-1): GAGVSQSPSNKVTEKGKDVELRCDPISGHTALYWYRQSLGQGLEFLIYFQGNSAPDKSGLPSDRFSAERTGGSVSTLTIQRTQQEDSAVYLCASSLTPTSAQPFFGPGTRLTVL.

The chain is built from TRBV18 and TRBJ1-2, with 9 bases identical to TRBD1. V gave up 3 bases and J gave up 4 bases; unmatched junction bases: 3. Per germline, CDR1 KGHSH and CDR2 LQKENI. This CDR3 is 14 amino acids long. The CDR3 nucleotides are TGTGCCAGCTCACCTTCGACAGGGGGCTATGGCTACACCTTC. It yields the protein CASSPSTGGYGYTF.

The chain employs TRBV11-3 and TRBJ2-1; the D is unclear. The CDR3 extends over 15 amino acids. The germline CDR1 and CDR2 sequences are SGHNT and YENEEA. Trimming removed 5 bases from V and 5 bases from J, with 16 bases in between. The CDR3 coding sequence is TGTGCCAGCAGCCCCGGCGCCAGTGGCCACAATGAGCAGTTCTTC. It specifies CASSPGASGHNEQFF.

The V and J genes are TRBV7-8 and TRBJ2-1, with no clear D. Trimming stripped 5 bases from V and 1 base from J, with 12 bases between. CDR1 and CDR2 from the germline V gene are SGHVS and FQNEAQ. The CDR3 runs to 15 residues. The CDR3 region has the DNA TGTGCCAGCAGCCTTCCTAGAAGATCCTACAATGAGCAGTTCTTC. Translated: CASSLPRRSYNEQFF. The entire variable domain, with the rest obtained from reference TRBV7-8 and TRBJ2-1, is as follows: GAGVSQSPRYKVAKRGQDVALRCDPISGHVSLFWYQQALGQGPEFLTYFQNEAQLDKSGLPSDRFFAERPEGSVSTLKIQRTQQEDSAVYLCASSLPRRSYNEQFFGPGTRLTVL.

This chain connects TRBV2 to TRBJ2-5, with 12 bases that match TRBD1. In germline, CDR1 is SNHLY, CDR2 FYNNEI. CDR3 length equals 16 residues. V shed 3 bases, J shed 4 bases, and the junction held 6 bases outside the gene matches. CDR3 residues: CASSEGTGGTGETQYF. The CDR3 bases are TGTGCCAGCAGTGAGGGGACAGGGGGCACGGGAGAGACCCAGTACTTC.